This TCR beta chain was retrieved from a study of vaccination effects on CD4 cells after COVID-19. Sequencing in the ViraFEST assay came after antigen-specific CD4+ T cells had been expanded with viral peptide pools, which were used to stimulate PBMC. The culture ran for roughly 10 days before CD4+ T cells were isolated. All vaccine recipients tested negative for nucleocapsid antibodies and had never contracted SARS-CoV-2 infection. On this clone: Its antigen is undetermined.

Clones were read by immunoSEQ multiplex PCR, and TCRdb kept only the in-frame ones, dropping some. The sample yields 26,000 or so clones, about 70% seen once. V dropped 6 bases and J dropped 0 bases, with 8 bases sitting between them. The CDR3 length is 14 residues. CDR1 MRHNA and CDR2 SNTAGT come from the germline V gene. This TCR was recovered from a human donor who received a COVID-19 vaccine. The chain recombines TRBV6-4 with TRBJ2-2; D is ambiguous. The sample consisted of CD4+ T cells from PBMCs cultured with HCoV-NL63 spike peptides, taken before COVID-19 vaccination. CDR3 nucleotides: TGTGCCAGCAGAAGGAGCTCGAACACCGGGGAGCTGTTTTTT. Amino acid sequence: CASRRSSNTGELFF.